These T cell receptor beta chains were read from a single sample in a study of CD8 T cells in Susac syndrome. MiXCR, applied by TCRdb to the immunoSEQ multiplex PCR reads, yields one record per CDR3 protein. The repertoire holds approximately 200,000 distinct CDR3 sequences, around 93% seen once, with 0.082% in the top ten. The sample taken for sequencing was CD4+ T cells from PBMCs. The source of these receptors is a human donor with multiple sclerosis. CDR3s include the opening cysteine and the closing phenylalanine or tryptophan. The D gene is left open where the match is weak. A clone size is listed for some rows: how often the clone was seen (once, few, many), or a class if it is expanded.

D: NA; V: TRBV27; J: TRBJ2-4; size: NA; CDR3: CASSSRPGHPSQVDIQYF; DNA: TGTGCCAGCAGTTCCCGACCGGGGCACCCGAGCCAGGTTGACATTCAGTACTTC
D: NA; V: TRBV30; J: TRBJ1-1; size: NA; CDR3: CAWRPQYTEAFF; DNA: TGTGCCTGGAGGCCTCAGTACACTGAAGCTTTCTTT
D: NA; V: TRBV29-1; J: TRBJ2-3; size: NA; CDR3: CSVPRSGTRTDTQYF; DNA: TGCAGCGTACCGCGCTCGGGGACAAGGACAGATACGCAGTATTTT
D: NA; V: TRBV2; J: TRBJ2-3; size: NA; CDR3: CASSELSFGTDTQYF; DNA: TGTGCCAGCAGTGAACTCTCGTTTGGCACAGATACGCAGTATTTT
D: NA; V: TRBV30; J: TRBJ2-1; size: once; CDR3: CAWSAERDGSYNEQFF; DNA: TGTGCCTGGAGTGCCGAACGGGACGGGAGCTACAATGAGCAGTTCTTC
D: NA; V: TRBV11-2; J: TRBJ2-5; size: once; CDR3: CASSPRGVGQQETQYF; DNA: TGTGCCAGCAGCCCTAGGGGGGTGGGACAGCAAGAGACCCAGTACTTC
D: NA; V: TRBV20-1; J: TRBJ1-6; size: once; CDR3: CSVNKAEDSPLHF; DNA: TGCAGTGTCAATAAGGCAGAGGATTCACCCCTCCACTTT
D: NA; V: TRBV20-1; J: TRBJ2-5; size: NA; CDR3: CSARVWQAESFQETQYF; DNA: TGCAGTGCTAGAGTCTGGCAGGCTGAATCTTTCCAAGAGACCCAGTACTTC
D: TRBD2; V: TRBV20-1; J: TRBJ2-3; size: NA; CDR3: CSAQRGRGTDTQYF; DNA: TGCAGTGCCCAGCGGGGAAGGGGCACAGATACGCAGTATTTT
D: NA; V: TRBV15; J: TRBJ1-2; size: once; CDR3: CATTPGDPYGYTF; DNA: TGTGCCACCACCCCGGGAGACCCCTATGGCTACACCTTC